Included here is one T cell receptor (beta chain) sequence, with context. Germline V gives CDR1 SGHDN, CDR2 FVKESK. The CDR3 length is 14 residues. V lost 3 bases, J lost 4 bases, and 9 bases lay in between. Clones were sequenced by immunoSEQ multiplex PCR, and TCRdb holds only the in-frame ones, with some missing. The sample records about 4,800 clones, more than 55% being singletons. This entry is derived from a study of early stage breast cancer tumors. The sequence came from a person in their fifties with breast cancer. Sequenced material: breast tumor tissue. The chain joins TRBV14 to TRBJ2-2; D call uncertain. The CDR3 nucleotides are TGTGCCAGCAGCCAGGAGACCCTCACCGGGGAGCTGTTTTTT. Its protein product is CASSQETLTGELFF.